The sequence of this TCR beta chain was determined in a study of T cells in Graves' hyperthyroidism and ophthalmopathy. Study summary: Sampling of peripheral blood happened at initial diagnosis, prior to any treatment. Study conclusions and caveats: Researchers found most expanded thyroid clonotypes above 0.001 in blood as well. The model's output predicted ophthalmopathy at a median of approximately 6.5 months prior to onset.

It was 10 ml of fresh peripheral blood that supplied the PBMCs. CDR1 and CDR2 from the germline V gene are KGHSH and LQKENI. Trimming removed 1 base from V and 2 bases from J, with 9 bases in between. The CDR3 is 14 residues long. This clonotype was recorded at least ten times. The antigen is unknown. TCR beta CDR3 region amplification was performed from RNA transcripts. The HTBI primer set was used in a first-round RT-PCR of the TCR CDR3. In TCRdb, the multiplex PCR reads were re-called with MiXCR into one record per CDR3 protein. The sample carries 390,000 or so distinct CDR3 sequences, roughly 15% recorded once.

The rearrangement uses TRBV18 and TRBJ2-7; D might be TRBD1 (5 bases). Sequenced sample: blood. This TCR derives from a man between 18 and 35 years old with Graves' ophthalmopathy. CDR3 loop: CASSPRGGAYEQYF. DNA for the CDR3: TGTGCCAGCTCACCACGGGGCGGAGCCTACGAGCAGTACTTC.